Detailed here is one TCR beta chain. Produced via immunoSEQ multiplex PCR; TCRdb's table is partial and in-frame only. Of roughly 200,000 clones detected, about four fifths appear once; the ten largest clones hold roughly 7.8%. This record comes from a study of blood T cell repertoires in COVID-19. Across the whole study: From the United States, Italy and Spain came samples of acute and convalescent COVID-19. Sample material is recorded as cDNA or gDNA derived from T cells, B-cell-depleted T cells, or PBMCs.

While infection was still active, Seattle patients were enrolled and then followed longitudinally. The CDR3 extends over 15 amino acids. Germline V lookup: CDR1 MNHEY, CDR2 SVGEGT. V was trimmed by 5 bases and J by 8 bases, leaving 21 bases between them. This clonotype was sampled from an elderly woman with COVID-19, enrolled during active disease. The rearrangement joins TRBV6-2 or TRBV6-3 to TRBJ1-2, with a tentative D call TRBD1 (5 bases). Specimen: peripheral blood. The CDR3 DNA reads TGTGCCAGCAGTGACTGGGGCAGGAAAGAGCGCGGCTACACCTTC. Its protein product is CASSDWGRKERGYTF.